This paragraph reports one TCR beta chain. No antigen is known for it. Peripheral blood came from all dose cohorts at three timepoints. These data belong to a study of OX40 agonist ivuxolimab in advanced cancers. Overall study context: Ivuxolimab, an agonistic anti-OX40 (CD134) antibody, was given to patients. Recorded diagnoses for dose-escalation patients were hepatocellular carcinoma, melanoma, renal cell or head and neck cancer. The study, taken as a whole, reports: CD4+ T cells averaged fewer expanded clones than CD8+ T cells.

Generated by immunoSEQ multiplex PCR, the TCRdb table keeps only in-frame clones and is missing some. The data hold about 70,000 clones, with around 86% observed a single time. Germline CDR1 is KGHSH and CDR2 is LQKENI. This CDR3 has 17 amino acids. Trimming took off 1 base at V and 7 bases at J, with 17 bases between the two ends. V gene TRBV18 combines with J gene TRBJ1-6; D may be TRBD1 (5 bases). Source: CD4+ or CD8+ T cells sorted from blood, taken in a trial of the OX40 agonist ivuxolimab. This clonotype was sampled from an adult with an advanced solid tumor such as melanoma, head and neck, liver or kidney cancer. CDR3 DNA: TGTGCCAGCTCACCACAGGGCGGGGGGTGGAAAAATTCACCCCTCCACTTT. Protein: CASSPQGGGWKNSPLHF.